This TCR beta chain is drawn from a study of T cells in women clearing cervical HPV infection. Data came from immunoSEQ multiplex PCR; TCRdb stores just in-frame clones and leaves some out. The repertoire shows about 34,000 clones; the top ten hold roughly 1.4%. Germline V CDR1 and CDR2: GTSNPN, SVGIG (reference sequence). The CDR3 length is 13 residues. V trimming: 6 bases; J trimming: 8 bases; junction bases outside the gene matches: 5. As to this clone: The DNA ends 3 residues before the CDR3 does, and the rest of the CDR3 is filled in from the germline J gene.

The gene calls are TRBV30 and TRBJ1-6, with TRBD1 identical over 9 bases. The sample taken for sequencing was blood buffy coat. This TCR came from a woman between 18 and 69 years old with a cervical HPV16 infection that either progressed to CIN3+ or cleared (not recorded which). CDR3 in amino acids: CACGQGNHSPLHF. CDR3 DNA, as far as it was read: TGTGCCTGCGGACAGGGGAATCATTCACCC.